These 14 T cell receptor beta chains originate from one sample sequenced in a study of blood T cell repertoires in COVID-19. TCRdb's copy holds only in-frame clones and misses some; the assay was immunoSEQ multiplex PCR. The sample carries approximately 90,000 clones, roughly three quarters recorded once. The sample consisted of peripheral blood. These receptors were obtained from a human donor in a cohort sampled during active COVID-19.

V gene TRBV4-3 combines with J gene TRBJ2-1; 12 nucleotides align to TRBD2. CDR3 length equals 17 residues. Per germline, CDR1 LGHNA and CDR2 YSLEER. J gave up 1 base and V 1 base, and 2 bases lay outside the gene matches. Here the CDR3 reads CASSQGTSGVSYNEQFF. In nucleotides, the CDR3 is TGCGCCAGCAGCCAAGGGACTAGCGGGGTATCCTACAATGAGCAGTTCTTC.

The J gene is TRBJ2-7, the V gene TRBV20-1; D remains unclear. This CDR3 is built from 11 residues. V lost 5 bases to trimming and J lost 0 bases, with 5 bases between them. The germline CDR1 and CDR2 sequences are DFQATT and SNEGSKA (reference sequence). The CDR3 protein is CSAPISYEQYF. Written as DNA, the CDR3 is TGCAGTGCTCCAATCTCCTACGAGCAGTACTTC.

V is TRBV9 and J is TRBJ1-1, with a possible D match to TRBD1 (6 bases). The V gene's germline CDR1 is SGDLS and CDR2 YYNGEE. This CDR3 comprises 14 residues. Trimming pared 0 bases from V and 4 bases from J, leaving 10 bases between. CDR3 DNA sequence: TGTGCCAGCAGCGTAGCGGGAGGGGGCACTGAAGCTTTCTTT. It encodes CASSVAGGGTEAFF.

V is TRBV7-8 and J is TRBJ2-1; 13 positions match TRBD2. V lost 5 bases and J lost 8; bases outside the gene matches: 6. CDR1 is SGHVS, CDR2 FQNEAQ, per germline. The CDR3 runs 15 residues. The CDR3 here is CASSPLAGGFYEQFF. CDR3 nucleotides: TGTGCCAGCAGCCCACTAGCGGGAGGGTTCTATGAGCAGTTCTTC.

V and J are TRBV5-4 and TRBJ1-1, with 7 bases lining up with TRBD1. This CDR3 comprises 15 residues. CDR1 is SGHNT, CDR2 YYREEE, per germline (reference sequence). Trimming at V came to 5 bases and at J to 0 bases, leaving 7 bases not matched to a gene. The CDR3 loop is CASRRDSGMNTEAFF. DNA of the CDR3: TGTGCCAGCAGAAGGGACAGCGGCATGAACACTGAAGCTTTCTTT. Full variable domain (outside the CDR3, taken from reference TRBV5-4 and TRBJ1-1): ETGVTQSPTHLIKTRGQQVTLRCSSQSGHNTVSWYQQALGQGPQFIFQYYREEENGRGNFPPRFSGLQFPNYSSELNVNALELDDSALYLCASRRDSGMNTEAFFGQGTRLTVV.

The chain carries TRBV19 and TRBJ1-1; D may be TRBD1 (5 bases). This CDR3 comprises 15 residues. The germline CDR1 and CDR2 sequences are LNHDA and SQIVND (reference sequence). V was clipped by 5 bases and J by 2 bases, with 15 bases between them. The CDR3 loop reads CASSPAGLVNTEAFF. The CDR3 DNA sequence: TGTGCCAGTAGTCCTGCAGGGCTTGTTAACACTGAAGCTTTCTTT.

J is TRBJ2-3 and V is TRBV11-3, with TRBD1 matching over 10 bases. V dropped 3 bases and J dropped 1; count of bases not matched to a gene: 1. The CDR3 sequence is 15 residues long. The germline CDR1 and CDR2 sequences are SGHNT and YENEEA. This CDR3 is CASSLGTGGTDTQYF. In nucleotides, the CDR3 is TGTGCCAGCAGCTTGGGGACAGGGGGCACAGATACGCAGTATTTT.

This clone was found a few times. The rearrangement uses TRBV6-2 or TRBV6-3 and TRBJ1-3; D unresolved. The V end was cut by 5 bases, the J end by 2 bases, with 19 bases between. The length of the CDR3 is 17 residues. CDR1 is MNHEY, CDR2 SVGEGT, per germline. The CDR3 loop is CASSPRWRGSTGNTIYF. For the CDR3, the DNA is TGTGCCAGCAGTCCCCGGTGGCGGGGTAGCACTGGAAACACCATATATTTT.

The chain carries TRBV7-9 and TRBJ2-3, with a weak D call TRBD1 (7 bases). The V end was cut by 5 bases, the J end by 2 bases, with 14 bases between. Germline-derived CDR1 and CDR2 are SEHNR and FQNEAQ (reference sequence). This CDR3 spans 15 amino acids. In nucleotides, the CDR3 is TGTGCCAGCAGCCGACAGGGAGGTTTCACAGATACGCAGTATTTT. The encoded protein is CASSRQGGFTDTQYF.

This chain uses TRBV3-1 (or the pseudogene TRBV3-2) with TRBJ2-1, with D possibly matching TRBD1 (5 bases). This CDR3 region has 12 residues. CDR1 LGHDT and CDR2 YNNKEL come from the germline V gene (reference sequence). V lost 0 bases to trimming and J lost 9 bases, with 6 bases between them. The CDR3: CASSQEGREQFF. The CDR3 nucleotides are TGTGCCAGCAGCCAAGAGGGGCGTGAGCAGTTCTTC.

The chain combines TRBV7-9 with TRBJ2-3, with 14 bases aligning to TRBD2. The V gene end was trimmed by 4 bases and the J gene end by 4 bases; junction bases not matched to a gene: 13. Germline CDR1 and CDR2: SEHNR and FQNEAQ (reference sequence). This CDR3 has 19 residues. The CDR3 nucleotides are TGTGCCAGCAGCTCTCGGACTAGCGGGAGGACAATCACCCCAGATACGCAGTATTTT. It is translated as CASSSRTSGRTITPDTQYF. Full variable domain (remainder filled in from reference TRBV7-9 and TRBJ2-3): DTGVSQNPRHKITKRGQNVTFRCDPISEHNRLYWYRQTLGQGPEFLTYFQNEAQLEKSRLLSDRFSAERPKGSFSTLEIQRTEQGDSAMYLCASSSRTSGRTITPDTQYFGPGTRLTVL.

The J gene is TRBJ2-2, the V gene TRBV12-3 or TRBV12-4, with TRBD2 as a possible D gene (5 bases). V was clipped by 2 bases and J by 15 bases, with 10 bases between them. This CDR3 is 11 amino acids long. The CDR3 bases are TGTGCCAGCAGTTTACTCAGGAGGATGTTTTTT. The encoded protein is CASSLLRRMFF.

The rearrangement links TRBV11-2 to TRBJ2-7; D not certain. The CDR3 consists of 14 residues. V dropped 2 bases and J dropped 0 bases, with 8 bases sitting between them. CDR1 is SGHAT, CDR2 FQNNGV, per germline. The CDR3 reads CASSLNPFSYEQYF. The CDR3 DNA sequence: TGTGCCAGCAGCTTAAATCCCTTCTCCTACGAGCAGTACTTC.

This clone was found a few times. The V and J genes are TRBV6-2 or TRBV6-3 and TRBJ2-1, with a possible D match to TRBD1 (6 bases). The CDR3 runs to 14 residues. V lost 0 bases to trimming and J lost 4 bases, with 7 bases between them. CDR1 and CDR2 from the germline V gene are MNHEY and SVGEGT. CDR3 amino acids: CASSYSGQYNEQFF. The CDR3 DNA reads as TGTGCCAGCAGTTACTCTGGACAGTACAATGAGCAGTTCTTC.